This TCR beta chain originates from a study of tumor and adjacent non-tumor tissue in lung cancer. Study-wide context: Histology: about a dozen adenocarcinoma, a couple of squamous cell carcinoma, 1 small cell lung cancer. General study points: In normal lung, the top 100 clones were significantly more dominant than in tumor. TCR diversity was significantly greater in tumor than normal lung tissue.

TCRbeta libraries were built with three rounds of nested PCR, modified from ARM-PCR. TCRdb reprocessed the multiplex PCR reads with MiXCR, giving one entry per CDR3 protein. Among 120,000 or so distinct CDR3 sequences, about 66% were seen once, and the ten largest hold roughly 13%. RNA was extracted from bulk tissue without any cell sorting. Comment on this clonotype: Its matching antigen is unknown.

Sequenced: lung tumor tissue. The receptor was derived from a man aged 25 to 45 with non-small cell lung cancer.

The CDR3 nucleotides read TGTGCCAGCTTACCTTCACAGGTTACTAATGAAAAACTGTTTTTT. Its protein product is CASLPSQVTNEKLFF. The chain is built from TRBV18 and TRBJ1-4, with TRBD1 as a possible D gene (5 bases). V was cut by 7 bases and J by 2 bases, with 14 bases left in between. The CDR3 covers 15 residues. Germline V CDR1 and CDR2: KGHSH, LQKENI.